This T cell receptor (beta chain) was retrieved from a study of T cells after yellow fever vaccination. Details on this clonotype: Its antigen is undetermined.

This CDR3 has 14 amino acids. Looked up from germline, CDR1 is LNHDA and CDR2 is SQIVND (reference sequence). V shed 3 bases and J 5 bases; nucleotides not matched to a gene: 6. General study points: Once the booster was given, most primary-vaccination clones reappeared, at approximately 97% for CD4 and roughly 91% for CD8. Some clonotypes, a small share, were shared between CD4 and CD8 compartments.

Template-switching 5'RACE yielded the TCR cDNA; a universal primer site and UMIs were added in the process. In TCRdb, the 5' RACE reads were re-called with MiXCR into one record per CDR3 protein. The table records around 310,000 distinct CDR3 sequences, approximately 3.9% of them present only once. The input for sequencing was PBMCs, taken 5 days after the yellow fever booster vaccination. This TCR came from a man between 18 and 29 years old who received the YFV17D yellow fever vaccine. The rearrangement joins TRBV19 to TRBJ1-2, with 7 bases that match TRBD1. CDR3 coding DNA: TGTGCCAGTAGTATGGGACAGAGCAGTTATGGCTACACCTTC. Translating gives CASSMGQSSYGYTF.